Listed below are T cell receptor beta chains from one sample, sequenced in a study of human T cells and chemical hapten exposure. TCRdb independently ran MiXCR on the RACE reads; one entry per CDR3 protein. The repertoire holds 65,000 to 80,000 distinct CDR3 sequences, with roughly 8.7% as singletons. Sequenced input: whole blood. All receptors come from a male donor in good health. Some clones in this sample may be carry-over from other donors' samples. CDR3s include the opening cysteine and the closing phenylalanine or tryptophan. A D gene is named only where the DNA matches it firmly. Expanded clones get a size class; other rows say once, few or many, or leave the size out.

clone_size: NA
v_call: TRBV28
j_call: TRBJ1-1
d_call: NA
cdr3_aa: CASSSDREAFF
cdr3_nt: TGTGCCAGCAGTTCAGACCGCGAAGCTTTCTTT

clone_size: NA
v_call: TRBV4-1
j_call: TRBJ1-1
d_call: TRBD1
cdr3_aa: CASSRETGPTEAFF
cdr3_nt: TGCGCCAGCAGCCGTGAGACAGGGCCAACTGAAGCTTTCTTT

clone_size: few
v_call: TRBV19
j_call: TRBJ1-4
d_call: TRBD1
cdr3_aa: CASTLHGQGNEKLFF
cdr3_nt: TGTGCCAGTACCTTGCACGGACAGGGGAATGAAAAACTGTTTTTT

clone_size: few
v_call: TRBV29-1
j_call: TRBJ2-5
d_call: NA
cdr3_aa: CSANWGVRETQYF
cdr3_nt: TGCAGCGCCAACTGGGGGGTCCGCGAGACCCAGTACTTC

clone_size: few
v_call: TRBV6-2/TRBV6-3
j_call: TRBJ2-1
d_call: TRBD2
cdr3_aa: CASSYWTSNIGEQFF
cdr3_nt: TGTGCCAGCAGTTATTGGACTAGTAATATTGGTGAGCAGTTCTTC

clone_size: NA
v_call: TRBV6-2/TRBV6-3
j_call: TRBJ1-2
d_call: NA
cdr3_aa: CASSQELGGDGYTF
cdr3_nt: TGTGCCAGCAGTCAAGAACTGGGGGGCGATGGCTACACCTTC

clone_size: few
v_call: TRBV27
j_call: TRBJ2-5
d_call: TRBD1
cdr3_aa: CASSSLQGATETQYF
cdr3_nt: TGTGCCAGCAGTTCCTTACAGGGGGCTACAGAGACCCAGTACTTC

clone_size: NA
v_call: TRBV5-1
j_call: TRBJ1-1
d_call: TRBD1
cdr3_aa: CASAGQGTEAFF
cdr3_nt: TGCGCCAGCGCAGGACAGGGCACTGAAGCTTTCTTT

clone_size: many
v_call: TRBV7-9
j_call: TRBJ2-7
d_call: TRBD2
cdr3_aa: CASSSLRTSVQDEQYF
cdr3_nt: TGTGCCAGCAGCTCCTTGAGGACTAGCGTGCAGGACGAGCAGTACTTC

clone_size: NA
v_call: TRBV3-1
j_call: TRBJ1-6
d_call: NA
cdr3_aa: CASSQDRGTYNSPLHF
cdr3_nt: TGTGCCAGCAGCCAAGATCGAGGGACCTATAATTCACCCCTCCACTTT

clone_size: few
v_call: TRBV14
j_call: TRBJ1-1
d_call: NA
cdr3_aa: CASSQALMNTEAFF
cdr3_nt: TGTGCCAGCAGCCAAGCACTAATGAACACTGAAGCTTTCTTT

clone_size: few
v_call: TRBV29-1
j_call: TRBJ2-1
d_call: NA
cdr3_aa: CSASPGSYNEQFF
cdr3_nt: TGCAGCGCTTCCCCGGGGAGTTACAATGAGCAGTTCTTC

clone_size: NA
v_call: TRBV29-1
j_call: TRBJ2-5
d_call: NA
cdr3_aa: CSVEATAQETQYF
cdr3_nt: TGCAGCGTTGAGGCTACAGCCCAAGAGACCCAGTACTTC

clone_size: NA
v_call: TRBV9
j_call: TRBJ1-1
d_call: NA
cdr3_aa: CASSDGPLGTEAFF
cdr3_nt: TGTGCCAGCAGCGACGGGCCCCTAGGCACTGAAGCTTTCTTT

clone_size: NA
v_call: TRBV15
j_call: TRBJ2-3
d_call: NA
cdr3_aa: CATSRAPPSSGSTDTQYF
cdr3_nt: TGTGCCACCAGCAGAGCCCCCCCTTCCTCCGGAAGCACAGATACGCAGTATTTT

clone_size: NA
v_call: TRBV15
j_call: TRBJ2-1
d_call: NA
cdr3_aa: CATSRPDSNEQFF
cdr3_nt: TGTGCCACCAGCAGACCTGACAGCAATGAGCAGTTCTTC

clone_size: few
v_call: TRBV14
j_call: TRBJ2-3
d_call: NA
cdr3_aa: CASSQDWTDTQYF
cdr3_nt: TGTGCCAGCAGCCAAGACTGGACAGATACGCAGTATTTT

clone_size: few
v_call: TRBV4-3
j_call: TRBJ2-3
d_call: NA
cdr3_aa: CASSQDSFVADTQYF
cdr3_nt: TGCGCCAGCAGCCAAGACAGTTTTGTGGCAGATACGCAGTATTTT

clone_size: few
v_call: TRBV4-1
j_call: TRBJ1-5
d_call: NA
cdr3_aa: CASSQDQGAHQPQHF
cdr3_nt: TGCGCCAGCAGCCAAGATCAAGGGGCCCATCAGCCCCAGCATTTT

clone_size: NA
v_call: TRBV14
j_call: TRBJ2-1
d_call: NA
cdr3_aa: CASSQVFGEQFF
cdr3_nt: TGTGCCAGCAGCCAAGTGTTCGGGGAGCAGTTCTTC

clone_size: few
v_call: TRBV20-1
j_call: TRBJ2-7
d_call: NA
cdr3_aa: CSARLATYSYEQYF
cdr3_nt: TGCAGTGCTAGACTAGCAACCTACTCCTACGAGCAGTACTTC

clone_size: NA
v_call: TRBV5-8
j_call: TRBJ2-3
d_call: NA
cdr3_aa: CASSLTAGTTDTQYF
cdr3_nt: TGTGCCAGCAGCTTGACGGCTGGAACCACAGATACGCAGTATTTT

clone_size: few
v_call: TRBV29-1
j_call: TRBJ2-5
d_call: TRBD1
cdr3_aa: CSARQGQETQYF
cdr3_nt: TGCAGCGCCCGACAGGGGCAAGAGACCCAGTACTTC

clone_size: many
v_call: TRBV20-1
j_call: TRBJ2-3
d_call: TRBD2
cdr3_aa: CSAYGTSGGPTTDTQYF
cdr3_nt: TGCAGTGCCTATGGGACTAGCGGGGGGCCGACCACAGATACGCAGTATTTT

clone_size: NA
v_call: TRBV20-1
j_call: TRBJ1-5
d_call: TRBD1
cdr3_aa: CSALERTGFYSNQPQHF
cdr3_nt: TGCAGTGCTCTAGAACGGACAGGCTTTTATAGCAATCAGCCCCAGCATTTT

clone_size: many
v_call: TRBV6-1
j_call: TRBJ1-1
d_call: NA
cdr3_aa: CASSSGLTEAFF
cdr3_nt: TGTGCCAGCAGTTCCGGCCTAACTGAAGCTTTCTTT

clone_size: many
v_call: TRBV3-1
j_call: TRBJ2-7
d_call: NA
cdr3_aa: CASSNGPPGEQYF
cdr3_nt: TGTGCCAGCAGCAATGGACCGCCCGGGGAGCAGTACTTC

clone_size: NA
v_call: TRBV7-2
j_call: TRBJ2-7
d_call: TRBD2
cdr3_aa: CASSETSGRARGYEQYF
cdr3_nt: TGTGCCAGCAGTGAAACTAGCGGGAGGGCCCGAGGGTACGAGCAGTACTTC

clone_size: NA
v_call: TRBV19
j_call: TRBJ2-2
d_call: TRBD1
cdr3_aa: CASSVQGGTGELFF
cdr3_nt: TGTGCCAGTAGTGTACAGGGGGGCACCGGGGAGCTGTTTTTT

clone_size: few
v_call: TRBV25-1
j_call: TRBJ1-6
d_call: NA
cdr3_aa: CASSAQDNSPLHF
cdr3_nt: TGTGCCAGCAGTGCCCAGGATAATTCACCCCTCCACTTT

clone_size: NA
v_call: TRBV20-1
j_call: TRBJ2-5
d_call: TRBD2
cdr3_aa: CSASGVGTSGSTLQETQYF
cdr3_nt: TGCAGTGCTTCAGGCGTCGGGACTAGCGGGAGTACCCTCCAAGAGACCCAGTACTTC

clone_size: NA
v_call: TRBV19
j_call: TRBJ2-6
d_call: TRBD1
cdr3_aa: CASSGTDFSGANVLTF
cdr3_nt: TGTGCCAGTAGCGGGACAGATTTCTCTGGGGCCAACGTCCTGACTTTC

clone_size: NA
v_call: TRBV4-1
j_call: TRBJ2-1
d_call: NA
cdr3_aa: CASTLGPEAYNEQFF
cdr3_nt: TGCGCCAGCACCCTGGGCCCGGAAGCCTACAATGAGCAGTTCTTC